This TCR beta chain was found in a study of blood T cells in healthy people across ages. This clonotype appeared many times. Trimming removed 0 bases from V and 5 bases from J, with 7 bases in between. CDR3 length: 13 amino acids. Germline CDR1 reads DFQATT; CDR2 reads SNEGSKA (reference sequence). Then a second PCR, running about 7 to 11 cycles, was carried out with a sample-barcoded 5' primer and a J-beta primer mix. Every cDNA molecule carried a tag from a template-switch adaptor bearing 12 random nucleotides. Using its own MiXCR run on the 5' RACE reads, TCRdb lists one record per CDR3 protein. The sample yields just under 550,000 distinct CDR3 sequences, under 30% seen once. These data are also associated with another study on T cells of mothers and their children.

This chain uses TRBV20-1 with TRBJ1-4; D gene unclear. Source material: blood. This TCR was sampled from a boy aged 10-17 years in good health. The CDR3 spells CSARDSPNEKLFF. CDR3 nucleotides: TGCAGTGCTAGAGATAGCCCCAATGAAAAACTGTTTTTT.